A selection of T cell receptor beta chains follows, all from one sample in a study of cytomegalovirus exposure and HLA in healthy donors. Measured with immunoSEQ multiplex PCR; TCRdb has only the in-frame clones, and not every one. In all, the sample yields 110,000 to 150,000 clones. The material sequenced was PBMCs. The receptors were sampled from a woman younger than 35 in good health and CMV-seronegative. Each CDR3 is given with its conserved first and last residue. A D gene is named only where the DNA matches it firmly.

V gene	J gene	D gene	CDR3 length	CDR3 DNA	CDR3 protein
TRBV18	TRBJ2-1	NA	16	TGTGCCAGCTCACAACGGGGCACTAGCCTTTACAATGAGCAGTTCTTC	CASSQRGTSLYNEQFF
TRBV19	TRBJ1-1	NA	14	TGTGCCAGTAGTCGTCCCGGGACACCCACTGAAGCTTTCTTT	CASSRPGTPTEAFF
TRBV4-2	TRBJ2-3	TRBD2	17	TGTGCCAGCAGCCAAGAGAGGGCGGGAGGGCCGGAAGATACGCAGTATTTT	CASSQERAGGPEDTQYF
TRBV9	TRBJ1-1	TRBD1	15	TGTGCCAGCAGTACAGGGGGACAGGGTGATACTGAAGCTTTCTTT	CASSTGGQGDTEAFF
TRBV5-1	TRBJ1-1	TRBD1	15	TGCGCCAGCAGCCCCTGGGACAGGGGGGGGACTGAAGCTTTCTTT	CASSPWDRGGTEAFF
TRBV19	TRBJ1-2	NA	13	TGTGCCAGTAGTATTGGGCAGGGCTATGGCTACACCTTC	CASSIGQGYGYTF
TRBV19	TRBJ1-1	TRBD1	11	TGTGCCAGTCGACAGGGGGCTGAAGCTTTCTTT	CASRQGAEAFF
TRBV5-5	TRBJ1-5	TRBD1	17	TGTGCCAGCAGCTTAGGGGCGACCGGGACAGCTAATCAGCCCCAGCATTTT	CASSLGATGTANQPQHF
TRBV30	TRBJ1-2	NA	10	TGTGCCTGGAGTGACAGGGGCTACACCTTC	CAWSDRGYTF
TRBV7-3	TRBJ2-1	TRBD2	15	TGTGCCAGCAGCTCCCCCGGGACTAGGGGGAATGAGCAGTTCTTC	CASSSPGTRGNEQFF
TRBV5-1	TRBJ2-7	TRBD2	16	TGCGCCAGCAGTCCAGGACTAGCGGGAGTGGCCTACGAGCAGTACTTC	CASSPGLAGVAYEQYF
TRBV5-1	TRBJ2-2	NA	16	TGCGCCAGCAGCTTGACCCCAACCTACGACACCGGGGAGCTGTTTTTT	CASSLTPTYDTGELFF
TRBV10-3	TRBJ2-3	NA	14	TGTGCCATCAGTGAACGAGGGGGATCGGATACGCAGTATTTT	CAISERGGSDTQYF
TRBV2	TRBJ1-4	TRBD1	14	TGTGCCAGCGCCCGGGACAGGGGTGGTGAAAAACTGTTTTTT	CASARDRGGEKLFF
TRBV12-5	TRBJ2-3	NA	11	TGTGCTAGTGGTTCGACAGATACGCAGTATTTT	CASGSTDTQYF
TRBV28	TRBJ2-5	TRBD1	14	TGTGCCAGCAGTTTATTTGCAGGGGGAGAGACCCAGTACTTC	CASSLFAGGETQYF
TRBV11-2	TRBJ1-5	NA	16	TGTGCCAGCAGCTTAAGTGGGGGGTATAGCAATCAGCCCCAGCATTTT	CASSLSGGYSNQPQHF
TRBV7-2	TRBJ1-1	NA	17	TGTGCCAGCAGCTTAGGAGGTGGCGGCAGCTCGAACACTGAAGCTTTCTTT	CASSLGGGGSSNTEAFF
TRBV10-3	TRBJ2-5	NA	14	TGTGCCATCAGTGAGTTCAGCGGACCTGAGACCCAGTACTTC	CAISEFSGPETQYF
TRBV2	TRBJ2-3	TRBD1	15	TGTGCCAGCAGTGAAGCAGGGGGCGGCACAGATACGCAGTATTTT	CASSEAGGGTDTQYF
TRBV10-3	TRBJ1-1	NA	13	TGTGCCATCAGTGTGGGGAGTAACACTGAAGCTTTCTTT	CAISVGSNTEAFF
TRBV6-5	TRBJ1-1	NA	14	TGTGCCAGCAGTTACTCTATCAGGGGAACTGAAGCTTTCTTT	CASSYSIRGTEAFF
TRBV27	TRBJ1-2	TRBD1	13	TGTGCCAGCAGTTTCGGACAGGGGGCCGGCTACACCTTC	CASSFGQGAGYTF
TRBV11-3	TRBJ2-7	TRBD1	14	TGTGCCAGCAGCTCGGACAGGGGGCAACACGAGCAGTACTTC	CASSSDRGQHEQYF
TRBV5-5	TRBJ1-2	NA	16	TGTGCCAGCAGCGCGGCGGCAAGGGAGACTAACTATGGCTACACCTTC	CASSAAARETNYGYTF
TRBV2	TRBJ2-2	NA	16	TGTGCCAGCAGCGGTCTACCGGGAGCGAACACCGGGGAGCTGTTTTTT	CASSGLPGANTGELFF
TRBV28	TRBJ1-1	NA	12	TGTGCCAGCAGTTTGAGGGAGCGGGAAGCTTTCTTT	CASSLREREAFF
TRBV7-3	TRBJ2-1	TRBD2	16	TGTGCCAGCAGCCTGGCTACTAGCGGGAGAGGCCATGAGCAGTTCTTC	CASSLATSGRGHEQFF
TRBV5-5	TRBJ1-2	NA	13	TGTGCCAGCAGCCCCCGGGACACCGTTGGCTACACCTTC	CASSPRDTVGYTF
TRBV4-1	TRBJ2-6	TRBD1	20	TGCGCCAGCAGCCAAGAACGGGATAACAGGGGCGAATCTGGGGCCAACGTCCTGACTTTC	CASSQERDNRGESGANVLTF
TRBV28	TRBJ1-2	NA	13	TGTGCCAGCAGTTCATCAGGGGACTATGGCTACACCTTC	CASSSSGDYGYTF
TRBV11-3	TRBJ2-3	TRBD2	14	TGTGCCAGCAGCCGCGGGACTAACACAGATACGCAGTATTTT	CASSRGTNTDTQYF
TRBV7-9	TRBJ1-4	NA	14	TGTGCCAGCAGCCCACGGGGGAGTAATGAAAAACTGTTTTTT	CASSPRGSNEKLFF
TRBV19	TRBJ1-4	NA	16	TGTGCCAGTAGTCAGGCGGGATCTGCAACTAATGAAAAACTGTTTTTT	CASSQAGSATNEKLFF
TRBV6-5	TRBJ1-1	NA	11	TGTGCCAGCAGTCCGGGAGGGCAAGCTTTCTTT	CASSPGGQAFF
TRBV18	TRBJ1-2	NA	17	TGTGCCAGCTCACCTGCGATCACGACAGGCGACAACTATGGCTACACCTTC	CASSPAITTGDNYGYTF
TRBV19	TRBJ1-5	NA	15	TGTGCCAGTAGTAGCCAGGGATGGAGCAATCAGCCCCAGCATTTT	CASSSQGWSNQPQHF
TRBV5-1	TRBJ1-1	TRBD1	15	TGCGCCAGCAGCTCCACAGGGGGGTCGAACACTGAAGCTTTCTTT	CASSSTGGSNTEAFF
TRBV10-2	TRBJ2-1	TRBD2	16	TGCGCCAGCAGTCCTAGACTAGCGGGATACTACAATGAGCAGTTCTTC	CASSPRLAGYYNEQFF
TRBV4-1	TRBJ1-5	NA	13	TGCGCCAGCAGCCAAGATTGGTCAGAGCCCCAGCATTTT	CASSQDWSEPQHF
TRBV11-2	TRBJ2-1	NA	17	TGTGCCAGCAGCGCCCACGGGGGAAAATACATACTCAATGAGCAGTTCTTC	CASSAHGGKYILNEQFF
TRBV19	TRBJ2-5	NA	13	TGTGCCAGTAGTATAGCCCGAGTCGGGACCCAGTACTTC	CASSIARVGTQYF
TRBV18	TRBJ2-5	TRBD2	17	TGTGCCAGCTCACCAAGAACTAGCGGGACCAACCGAGAGACCCAGTACTTC	CASSPRTSGTNRETQYF
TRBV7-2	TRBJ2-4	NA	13	TGTGCCAGCAGCTTAGCGGGAGGCGACATTCAGTACTTC	CASSLAGGDIQYF
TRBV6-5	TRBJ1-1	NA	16	TGTGCCAGCAGTTACGGGGGCGGGGGGGTTAACACTGAAGCTTTCTTT	CASSYGGGGVNTEAFF
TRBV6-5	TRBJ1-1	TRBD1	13	TGTGCCAGCAGGGATTCAGGGGGCACTGAAGCTTTCTTT	CASRDSGGTEAFF
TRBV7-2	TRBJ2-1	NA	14	TGTGCCAGCAGCTCAGTTGGGCCGTTTAGTGAGCAGTTCTTC	CASSSVGPFSEQFF
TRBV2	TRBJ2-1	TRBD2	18	TGTGCCAGCATGGGCCCCGCGGGACTAGCGGGAGGGCTCGATGAGCAGTTCTTC	CASMGPAGLAGGLDEQFF
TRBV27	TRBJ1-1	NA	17	TGTGCCAGCAGTTTATCGGGTCCGGGACACTGGCCCACTGAAGCTTTCTTT	CASSLSGPGHWPTEAFF
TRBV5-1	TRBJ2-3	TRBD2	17	TGCGCCAGTAGTCTTGGGACTAGCGGAAAGGGGCCAGATACGCAGTATTTT	CASSLGTSGKGPDTQYF
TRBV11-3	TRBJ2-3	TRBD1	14	TGTGCCAGCAGCGCCCCCCCGACAGGGGAATCACTGTATTTT	CASSAPPTGESLYF
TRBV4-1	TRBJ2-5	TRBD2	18	TGCGCCAGCAGCCAAGGGGGGACTAGCGGTCTTATGGGGGAGACCCAGTACTTC	CASSQGGTSGLMGETQYF
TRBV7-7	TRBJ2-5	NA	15	TGTGCTAGCAGCTTAGCGCGAGGGGGACAAGAGACCCAGTACTTC	CASSLARGGQETQYF
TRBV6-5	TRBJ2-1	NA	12	TGTGCCAGCAGCAAGGACAGTAATGAGCAGTTCTTC	CASSKDSNEQFF
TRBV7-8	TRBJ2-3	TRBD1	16	TGTGCCAGCAGCTTAGACAGGGGGAGAAGGACAGATACGCAGTATTTT	CASSLDRGRRTDTQYF
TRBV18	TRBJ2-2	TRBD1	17	TGTGCCAGCTCACCACCTGGGACAGGGGGCGACACCGGGGAGCTGTTTTTT	CASSPPGTGGDTGELFF
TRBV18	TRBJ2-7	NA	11	TGTGCCAGCTCATCCCGCTACGAGCAGTACTTC	CASSSRYEQYF
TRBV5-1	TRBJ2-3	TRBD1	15	TGCGCCAGCAGCCTCACAGGGGGCGTTACAGATACGCAGTATTTT	CASSLTGGVTDTQYF
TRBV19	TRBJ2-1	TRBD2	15	TGTGCCAGTAGTCCCACTAGCGGAAGTTACAATGAGCAGTTCTTC	CASSPTSGSYNEQFF